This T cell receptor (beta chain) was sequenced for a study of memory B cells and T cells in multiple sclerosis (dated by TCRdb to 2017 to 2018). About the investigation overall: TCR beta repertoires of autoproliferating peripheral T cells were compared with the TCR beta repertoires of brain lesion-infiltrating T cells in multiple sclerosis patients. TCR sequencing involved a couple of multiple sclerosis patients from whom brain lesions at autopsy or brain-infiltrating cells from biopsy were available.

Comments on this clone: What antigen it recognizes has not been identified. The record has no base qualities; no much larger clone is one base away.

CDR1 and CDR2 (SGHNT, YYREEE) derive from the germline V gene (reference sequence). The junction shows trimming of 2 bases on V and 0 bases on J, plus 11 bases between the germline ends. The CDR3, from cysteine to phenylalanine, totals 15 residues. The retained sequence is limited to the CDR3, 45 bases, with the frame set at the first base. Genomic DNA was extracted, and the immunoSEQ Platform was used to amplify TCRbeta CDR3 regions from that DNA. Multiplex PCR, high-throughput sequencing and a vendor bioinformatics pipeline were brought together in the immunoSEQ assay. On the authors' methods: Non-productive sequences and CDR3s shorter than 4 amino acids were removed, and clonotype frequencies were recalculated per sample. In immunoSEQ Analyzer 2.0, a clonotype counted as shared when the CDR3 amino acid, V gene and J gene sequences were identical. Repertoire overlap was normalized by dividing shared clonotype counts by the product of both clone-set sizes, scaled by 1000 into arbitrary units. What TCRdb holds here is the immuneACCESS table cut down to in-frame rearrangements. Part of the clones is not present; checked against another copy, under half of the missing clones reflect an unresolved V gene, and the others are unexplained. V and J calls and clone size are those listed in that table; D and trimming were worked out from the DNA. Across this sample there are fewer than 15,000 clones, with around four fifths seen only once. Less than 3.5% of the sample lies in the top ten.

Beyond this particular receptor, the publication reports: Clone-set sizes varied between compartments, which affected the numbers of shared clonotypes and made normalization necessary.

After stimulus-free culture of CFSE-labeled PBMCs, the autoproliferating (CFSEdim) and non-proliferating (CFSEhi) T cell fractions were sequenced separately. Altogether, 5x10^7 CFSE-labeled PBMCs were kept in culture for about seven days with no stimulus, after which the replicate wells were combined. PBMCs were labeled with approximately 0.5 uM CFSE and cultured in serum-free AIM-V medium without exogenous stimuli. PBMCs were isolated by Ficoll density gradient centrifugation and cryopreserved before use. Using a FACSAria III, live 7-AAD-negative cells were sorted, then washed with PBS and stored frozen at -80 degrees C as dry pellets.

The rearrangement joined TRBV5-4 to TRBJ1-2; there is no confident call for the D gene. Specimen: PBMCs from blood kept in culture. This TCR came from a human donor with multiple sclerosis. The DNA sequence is TGTGCCAGCAGCTTCTTTACCAGTCCTAACTATGGCTACACCTTC. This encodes CASSFFTSPNYGYTF.